These 20 T cell receptor beta chains were sequenced from one sample in a study of spatial heterogeneity in lung cancer. The sample's time point: blood at routine non-recurrence follow-up after resection. TCRdb passed the 5' RACE reads through MiXCR, listing each CDR3 protein once. Of about 94,000 distinct CDR3 sequences listed, 15% to 20% were seen once; the top ten hold roughly a fifth. The sample was PBMCs, taken at follow-up. These receptors came from a male donor with early-stage non-small cell lung cancer.

This clonotype has just a few counts. The chain has TRBV2 and TRBJ2-2; TRBD1 matches at 7 bases. The CDR3 is made up of 15 amino acids. V shed 4 bases and J 6 bases; nucleotides not matched to a gene: 8. Germline V CDR1 and CDR2: SNHLY, FYNNEI. CDR3 protein: CASSVLTGLSGELFF. The DNA for the CDR3 is TGTGCCAGCAGTGTCTTGACAGGGCTGTCCGGGGAGCTGTTTTTT. The whole variable domain, remainder taken from reference TRBV2 and TRBJ2-2, is EPEVTQTPSHQVTQMGQEVILRCVPISNHLYFYWYRQILGQKVEFLVSFYNNEISEKSEIFDDQFSVERPDGSNFTLKIRSTKLEDSAMYFCASSVLTGLSGELFFGEGSRLTVL.

The chain combines TRBV20-1 with TRBJ2-5; 7 bases are a match to TRBD1. Per germline, CDR1 DFQATT and CDR2 SNEGSKA (reference sequence). The CDR3 extends over 17 amino acids. Trimming cost V 0 bases and J 2 bases; bases outside gene matches: 12. CDR3 nucleotide sequence: TGCAGTGCTAGAGATCCGGACAGGCCGCGGCGTCAAGAGACCCAGTACTTC. Its translation is CSARDPDRPRRQETQYF.

This clonotype was counted a few times. The chain employs TRBV19 and TRBJ2-1, with D tentatively TRBD1 or TRBD2 (5 bases each). Germline V gene sequence: CDR1 LNHDA, CDR2 SQIVND (reference sequence). The ends were cut back, 5 bases at V and 12 bases at J, with 20 bases in the middle. There are 14 residues in the CDR3. CDR3: CASSSGTEVVRQFF. CDR3 coding DNA: TGTGCCAGTAGTTCCGGGACCGAAGTTGTCCGGCAGTTCTTC.

This clonotype occurred a few times. The chain couples TRBV20-1 to TRBJ1-2, with TRBD1 matching 11 bases. The CDR3 covers 15 residues. Germline V gene lookup returns CDR1 DFQATT and CDR2 SNEGSKA (reference sequence). V lost 5 bases, J lost 5 bases, and 10 bases stayed unmatched. This CDR3 is CSAGQGAHKFYGYTF. The CDR3 DNA is TGCAGTGCTGGACAGGGGGCGCACAAATTTTATGGCTACACCTTC.

This clonotype was observed at least ten times. The rearrangement joins TRBV29-1 to TRBJ2-1, with 8 bases fitting TRBD1. Trimming took 3 bases from V and 6 from J; bases not matched to a gene: 7. This CDR3 contains 14 residues. Germline CDR1 is SQVTM and CDR2 is ANQGSEA. CDR3 sequence (DNA): TGCAGCGTTGACAGGACAGGGAATGGCAATGAGCAGTTCTTC. It is translated as CSVDRTGNGNEQFF.

This clonotype has only a few counts. The chain carries TRBV19 and TRBJ2-5, with 7 bases that match TRBD2. The CDR3 covers 15 residues. Germline-derived CDR1 and CDR2 are LNHDA and SQIVND (reference sequence). The ends lost 5 bases at V and 5 bases at J; junction bases unmatched: 11. The CDR3 sequence: CASSPRGQRDETQYF. In DNA, the CDR3 is TGTGCCAGTAGTCCCCGGGGCCAGCGGGATGAGACCCAGTACTTC.

The chain has TRBV23-1 and TRBJ2-3; a weak D match, TRBD2 (6 bases). TRBV23-1 is sorted into the ORF group, with uncertain function. The CDR3 has 21 residues. V was trimmed by 6 bases and J by 2 bases, leaving 33 bases between them. CDR3 DNA sequence: TGCGCCAGCAGCCCCCAGGGCCCTAGCGTTCCCGTGGTACGGTCCACAGATACGCAGTATTTT. Amino acid sequence: CASSPQGPSVPVVRSTDTQYF.

In its sample, this clonotype was seen a few times. CDR3 residues: CASSEWGGSDEQFF. The CDR3 DNA reads as TGTGCCAGCAGTGAATGGGGCGGGAGCGATGAGCAGTTCTTC. This chain connects TRBV6-1 to TRBJ2-1; TRBD2 matches at 7 bases. This CDR3 has 14 amino acids. The J segment lost 8 bases and the V segment lost 2 bases, leaving 6 bases of the junction unmatched. CDR1 and CDR2 from the germline V gene are MNHNS and SASEGT.

This clonotype was observed a handful of times. This chain uses TRBV12-3 or TRBV12-4 with TRBJ2-6, with TRBD1 as a possible D gene (6 bases). V lost 5 bases and J 3 bases, leaving 11 bases between the germline ends. The CDR3 covers 15 residues. The CDR3 reads CASSPYRVGANVLTF. The CDR3 nucleotides read TGTGCCAGCAGTCCTTACAGGGTTGGGGCCAACGTCCTGACTTTC.

This clonotype was observed at least ten times. The chain employs TRBV29-1 and TRBJ2-7; possible D gene TRBD2, 5 bases. The CDR3 is made up of 11 amino acids. Trimming cost V 6 bases and J 7 bases, with 13 bases left between them. Germline V lookup: CDR1 SQVTM, CDR2 ANQGSEA. For the CDR3, the DNA is TGCAGCGTGATTACGGACTTAGAGCAGTACTTC. Encoded protein: CSVITDLEQYF.

This clonotype was counted ten times or more. J is TRBJ2-1 and V is TRBV10-3, with 11 bases lining up with TRBD2. Germline V gene sequence: CDR1 ENHRY, CDR2 SYGVKD. CDR3 length: 15 residues. J was trimmed by 5 bases and V by 3 bases; bases with no gene match: 3. CDR3 amino acids: CAISEIAGGNNEQFF. The CDR3 nucleotides are TGTGCCATCAGTGAAATAGCGGGAGGGAACAATGAGCAGTTCTTC.

The chain has TRBV11-2 and TRBJ2-4, with D perhaps given as TRBD1 or TRBD2 (6 bases each). The CDR3 loop spans 15 amino acids. V dropped 2 bases and J dropped 6 bases, with 14 bases sitting between them. Germline V gives CDR1 SGHAT, CDR2 FQNNGV. The CDR3: CASSLTGGSRNIQYF. CDR3 sequence (DNA): TGTGCCAGCAGCTTAACCGGGGGCAGCCGAAACATTCAGTACTTC.

J is TRBJ1-1 and V is TRBV6-4, with D uncertain. Trimming left V 2 bases short and J 0 bases short, with 19 bases between. The CDR3 loop spans 18 amino acids. Per germline, CDR1 MRHNA and CDR2 SNTAGT. As DNA, the CDR3 is TGTGCCAGCAGTGACAGGTTCCGGGAGCTTATTATGAACACTGAAGCTTTCTTT. It translates to CASSDRFRELIMNTEAFF.

This clonotype has just a few counts. The rearrangement uses TRBV2 and TRBJ2-7, with D unresolved. With 7 bases removed from V and 11 bases from J, the gap between germline ends came to 18 bases. The CDR3 has 12 amino acids. CDR1 SNHLY and CDR2 FYNNEI come from the germline V gene. This chain's CDR3 is CASTTAPDPKYF. CDR3 bases: TGTGCCAGCACTACAGCGCCCGACCCCAAGTACTTC.

The genes are TRBV15 and TRBJ1-5; a possible D gene is TRBD1 (6 bases). The ends were cut back, 2 bases at V and 2 bases at J, with 19 bases in the middle. There are 18 residues in the CDR3. CDR1 LNHNV and CDR2 YYDKDF come from the germline V gene (reference sequence). The CDR3 spells CATSRTLGGGMGNQPQHF. The CDR3 nucleotides read TGTGCCACCAGCAGAACCCTCGGAGGGGGAATGGGCAATCAGCCCCAGCATTTT.

The sample holds a few counts of this clonotype. This chain connects TRBV29-1 to TRBJ1-5; no firm D call. The CDR3 length is 13 residues. V lost 7 bases and J 2 bases, leaving 12 bases between the germline ends. Germline loops: CDR1 SQVTM, CDR2 ANQGSEA. The CDR3 loop is CSATWGGNQPQHF. The CDR3 bases are TGCAGCGCCACTTGGGGTGGCAATCAGCCCCAGCATTTT.

This clonotype came up a few times. This rearrangement joins TRBV7-7 to TRBJ2-1, with TRBD1 as a possible D gene (5 bases). V dropped 5 bases and J dropped 3 bases, with 8 bases sitting between them. Germline V lookup: CDR1 SSHAT, CDR2 FNYEAQ (reference sequence). The CDR3 is 13 amino acids. The CDR3 here is CASSPDSYNEQFF. In DNA, the CDR3 is TGTGCCAGCAGCCCTGACAGCTACAATGAGCAGTTCTTC.

The V and J genes are TRBV2 and TRBJ2-1; tentative D call: TRBD2 (5 bases). The CDR3 runs 14 residues. The V and J ends lost 11 bases and 5 bases respectively, with 19 bases between them. From germline, CDR1 is SNHLY and CDR2 FYNNEI. This CDR3 reads CAGKGSAGHNEQFF. CDR3 nucleotides: TGTGCCGGCAAGGGCTCTGCGGGTCACAATGAGCAGTTCTTC.

This clonotype was observed many times. This chain uses TRBV5-4 with TRBJ1-2; D may be TRBD1 (6 bases). V lost 4 bases and J lost 4, with 14 bases in between. Germline-derived CDR1 and CDR2 are SGHNT and YYREEE (reference sequence). The CDR3 is 14 amino acids. The CDR3 here is CASSPDSAPYGYTF. The CDR3 DNA sequence: TGTGCCAGCAGCCCGGACAGCGCACCCTATGGCTACACCTTC.

This chain joins TRBV12-3 or TRBV12-4 and TRBJ2-7; TRBD2 aligns across 10 bases. The CDR3 is 14 residues long. J gave up 7 bases and V 7 bases, and 10 bases lay outside the gene matches. CDR3 in DNA: TGTGCCAGCACCCCAGCGGGAGGGCCGGGGGAGCAGTACTTC. This gives the protein CASTPAGGPGEQYF.